Below, one T cell receptor beta chain is given with its context. Its matching antigen is unknown. These data are taken from a study of T cell responses to AZD1222 COVID-19 vaccine. Study overall: Second doses were pooled across both intervals (about 4 or about 12 weeks). General study points: Donors skewed white British and female; clonal diversity was possibly underestimated.

Assay used: immunoSEQ multiplex PCR; TCRdb lists only in-frame clones, some missing. The table shows some 120,000 clones, with about nine tenths occurring only once. Trimming took off 5 bases at V and 4 bases at J, with 14 bases between the two ends. The CDR3 length is 14 residues. The germline CDR1 and CDR2 sequences are LGHNT and FRNRAP. The specimen was peripheral blood, collected on day 0 of AZD1222 vaccination. The V gene is TRBV12-5, the J gene TRBJ2-5; possible D gene TRBD2, 6 bases. The origin of this receptor is an adult in good health. CDR3 in DNA: TGTGCTAGTGGTAACTCGAAGGGAGGAGAGACCCAGTACTTC. As protein: CASGNSKGGETQYF.